This T cell receptor (beta chain) was identified in a study of shared clonotypes between healthy human individuals. Assay: immunoSEQ multiplex PCR; the TCRdb copy retains only in-frame clones and omits some. The sample lists more than 200,000 clones, under 80% occurring once. This clone was counted many times. The material sequenced was memory CD4+ T cells sorted from blood. Subset here: CD45RA-negative fraction. This TCR was recovered from a man aged 25-45 years in good health.

The CDR3: CASSLTTYEQYF. Here the CDR3 DNA reads TGCGCCAGCAGCTTGACGACCTACGAGCAGTACTTC. V is TRBV5-1 and J is TRBJ2-7, with D hard to call. The V end lost 1 base, the J end lost 2 bases, and 4 bases lay between the germline ends. Germline CDR1 reads SGHRS; CDR2 reads YFSETQ. This CDR3 has 12 residues.